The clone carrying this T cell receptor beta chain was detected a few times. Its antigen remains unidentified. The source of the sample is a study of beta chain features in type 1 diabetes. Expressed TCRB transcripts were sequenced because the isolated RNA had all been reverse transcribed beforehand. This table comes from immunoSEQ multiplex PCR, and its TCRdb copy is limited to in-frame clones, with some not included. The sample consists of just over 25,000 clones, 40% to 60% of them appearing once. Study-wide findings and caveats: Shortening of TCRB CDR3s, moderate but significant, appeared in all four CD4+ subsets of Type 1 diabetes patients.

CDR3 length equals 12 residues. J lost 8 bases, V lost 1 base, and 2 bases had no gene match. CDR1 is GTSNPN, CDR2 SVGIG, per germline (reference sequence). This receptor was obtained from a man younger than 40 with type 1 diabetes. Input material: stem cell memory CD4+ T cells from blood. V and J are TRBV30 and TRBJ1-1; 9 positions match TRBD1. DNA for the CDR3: TGTGCCTGGAGTGGGGGACAGGGAGAAGCTTTCTTT. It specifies CAWSGGQGEAFF.